This T cell receptor beta chain was sequenced for a study of cytomegalovirus exposure and HLA in healthy donors. Regarding the study as a whole: Immune exposure information available was restricted to CMV serostatus.

As to this clone: The antigen remains undetermined.

Trimming removed 8 bases from V and 4 bases from J, with 8 bases in between. The CDR3 covers 11 residues. Germline loops: CDR1 MDHEN, CDR2 SYDVKM. PCR amplification relied on 60 Vbeta primers (plus 13 Jbeta primers). Profiled with immunoSEQ multiplex PCR; TCRdb holds only in-frame clones, not every one. The table shows approximately 110,000 clones, with over 65% occurring only once. The TCR originated in a young woman in good health and CMV-seronegative. The specimen was PBMCs. The chain combines TRBV28 with TRBJ1-1; TRBD1 might be the D (5 bases). DNA for the CDR3: TGTGCCAGCCAGGGTATCACTGAAGCTTTCTTT. Amino acids: CASQGITEAFF.